This TCR beta chain comes out of a study of T cell clones after liver transplantation. The wider study: TCRbeta sequencing after a pre-transplant mixed lymphocyte reaction identified graft-donor-reactive clones, later tracked in post-transplant blood. Third-party-reactive TCRbeta sequences from pre-transplant mixed lymphocyte reactions served as antigen-independent comparators. Regarding the study as a whole: Graft donor-reactive T cells may have migrated into the graft rather than being deleted. Compared with third party-reactive sequences, donor-reactive ones declined more, independent of withdrawal success.

Generated by immunoSEQ multiplex PCR, the TCRdb table keeps only in-frame clones and is missing some. The sample records more than 65,000 clones, 80% being singletons. A note on this clone: Its cognate antigen is unknown.

The CDR3 has 13 amino acids. Trimming cost V 5 bases and J 7 bases, with 14 bases left between them. Germline V gene data show CDR1 as SGHVS and CDR2 as FQNEAQ. The V gene is TRBV7-8, the J gene TRBJ1-1; D is perhaps TRBD1 (5 bases). The material was CD4+ T cells from blood, obtained 12 months after liver transplant. This receptor was taken from a human patient who received a liver transplant. Part of the T cells may come from the graft donor. CDR3 nucleotides: TGTGCCAGCAGCCCTCGTTTTGGGGGTGAAGCTTTCTTT. Translated: CASSPRFGGEAFF.